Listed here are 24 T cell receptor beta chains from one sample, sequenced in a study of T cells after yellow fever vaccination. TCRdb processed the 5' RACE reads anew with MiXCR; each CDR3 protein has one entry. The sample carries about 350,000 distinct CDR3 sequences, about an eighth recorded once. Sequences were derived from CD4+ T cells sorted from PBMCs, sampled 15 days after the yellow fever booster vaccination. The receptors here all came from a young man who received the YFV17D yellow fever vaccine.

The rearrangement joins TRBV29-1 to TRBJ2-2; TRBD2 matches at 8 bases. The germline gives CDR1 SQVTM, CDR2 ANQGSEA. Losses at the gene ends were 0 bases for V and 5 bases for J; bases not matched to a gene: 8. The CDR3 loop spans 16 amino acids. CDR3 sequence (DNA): TGCAGCGTTGAAGATCCGGGGGGGCGCGAAACCGGGGAGCTGTTTTTT. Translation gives CSVEDPGGRETGELFF.

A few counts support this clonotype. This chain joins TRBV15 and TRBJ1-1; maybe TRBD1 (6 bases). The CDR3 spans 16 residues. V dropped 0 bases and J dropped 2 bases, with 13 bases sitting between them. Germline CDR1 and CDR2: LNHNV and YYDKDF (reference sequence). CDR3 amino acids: CATSRDPGQTNTEAFF. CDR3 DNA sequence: TGTGCCACCAGCAGAGACCCCGGACAGACAAACACTGAAGCTTTCTTT.

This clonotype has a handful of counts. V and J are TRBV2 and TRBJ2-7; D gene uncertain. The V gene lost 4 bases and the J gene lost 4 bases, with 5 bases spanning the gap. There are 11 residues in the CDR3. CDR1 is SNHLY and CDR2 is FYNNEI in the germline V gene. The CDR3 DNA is TGTGCCAGCAGTGGGGAATACGAGCAGTACTTC. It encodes CASSGEYEQYF.

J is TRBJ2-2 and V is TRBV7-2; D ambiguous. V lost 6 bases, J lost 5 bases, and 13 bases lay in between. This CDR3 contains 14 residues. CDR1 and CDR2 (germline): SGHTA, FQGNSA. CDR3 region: CASSYLYGTGELFF. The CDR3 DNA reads TGTGCCAGCAGTTATCTGTACGGGACCGGGGAGCTGTTTTTT.

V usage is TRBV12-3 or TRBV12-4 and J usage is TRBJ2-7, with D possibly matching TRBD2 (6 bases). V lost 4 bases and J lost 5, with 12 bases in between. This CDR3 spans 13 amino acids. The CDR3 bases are TGTGCCAGCAGTTACCTCAGGGAGGACGAGCAGTACTTC. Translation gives CASSYLREDEQYF.

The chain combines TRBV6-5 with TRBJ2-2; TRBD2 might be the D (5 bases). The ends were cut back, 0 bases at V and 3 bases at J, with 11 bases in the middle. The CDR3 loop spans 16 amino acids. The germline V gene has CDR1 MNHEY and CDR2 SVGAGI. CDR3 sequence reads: CASSYSPRGDTGELFF. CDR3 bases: TGTGCCAGCAGTTACTCCCCCCGGGGTGACACCGGGGAGCTGTTTTTT.

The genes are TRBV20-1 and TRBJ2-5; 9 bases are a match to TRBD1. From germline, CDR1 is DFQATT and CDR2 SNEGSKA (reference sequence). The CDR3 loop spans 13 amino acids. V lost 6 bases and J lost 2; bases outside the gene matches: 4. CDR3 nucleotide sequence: TGCAGTGCGGGAGACAGGGGGCAAGAGACCCAGTACTTC. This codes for CSAGDRGQETQYF.

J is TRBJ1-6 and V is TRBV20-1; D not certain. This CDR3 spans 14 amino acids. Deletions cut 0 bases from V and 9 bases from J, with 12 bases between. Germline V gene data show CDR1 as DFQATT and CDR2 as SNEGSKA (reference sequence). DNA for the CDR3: TGCAGTGCTAGAGATGGGGTTGGTTCTTCACCCCTCCACTTT. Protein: CSARDGVGSSPLHF.

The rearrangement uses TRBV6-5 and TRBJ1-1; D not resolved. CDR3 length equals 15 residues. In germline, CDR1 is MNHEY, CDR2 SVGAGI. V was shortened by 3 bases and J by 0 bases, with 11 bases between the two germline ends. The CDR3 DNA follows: TGTGCCAGCAGTTATTTCCCGACCCTGAACACTGAAGCTTTCTTT. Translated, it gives CASSYFPTLNTEAFF.

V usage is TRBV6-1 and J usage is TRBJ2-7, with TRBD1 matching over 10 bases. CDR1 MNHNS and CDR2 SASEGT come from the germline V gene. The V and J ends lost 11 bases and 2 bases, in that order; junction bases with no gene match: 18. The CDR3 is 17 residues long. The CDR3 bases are TGTGCCGGGTCCCCGGGGACAGGGGTAAGAGGGGCCTACGAGCAGTACTTC. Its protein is CAGSPGTGVRGAYEQYF.

CDR3 coding DNA: TGTGCCAGCACGAGAAGGACAGGGATGATGGGGGAGACCCAGTACTTC. Its protein product is CASTRRTGMMGETQYF. The chain employs TRBV6-5 and TRBJ2-5, with 8 bases that match TRBD1. This CDR3 has 16 residues. Trimming removed 7 bases from V and 5 bases from J; junction bases left unmatched: 15. Germline V gives CDR1 MNHEY, CDR2 SVGAGI.

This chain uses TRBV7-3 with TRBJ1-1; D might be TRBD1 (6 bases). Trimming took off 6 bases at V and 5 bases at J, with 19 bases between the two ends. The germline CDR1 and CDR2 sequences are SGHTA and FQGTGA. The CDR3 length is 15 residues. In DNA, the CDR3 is TGTGCCAGCAGTCCCACTACGACAGGAGGGACTGAAGCTTTCTTT. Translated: CASSPTTTGGTEAFF.

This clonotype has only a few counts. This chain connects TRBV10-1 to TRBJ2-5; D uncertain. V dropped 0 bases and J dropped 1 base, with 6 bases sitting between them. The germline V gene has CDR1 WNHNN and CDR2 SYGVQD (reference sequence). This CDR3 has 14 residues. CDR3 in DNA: TGCGCCAGCAGTGAGTCGCCTAGCCAAGAGACCCAGTACTTC. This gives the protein CASSESPSQETQYF.

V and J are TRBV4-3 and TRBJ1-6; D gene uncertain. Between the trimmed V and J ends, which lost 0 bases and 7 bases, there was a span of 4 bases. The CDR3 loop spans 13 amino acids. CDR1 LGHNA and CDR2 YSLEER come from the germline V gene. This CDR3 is CASSQEMNSPLHF. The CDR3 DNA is TGCGCCAGCAGCCAAGAAATGAATTCACCCCTCCACTTT.

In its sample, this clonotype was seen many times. CDR3 DNA sequence: TGTGCCAGCAGCCCCGGGGGCGATCGCGAAAAACTGTTTTTT. It encodes CASSPGGDREKLFF. The chain recombines TRBV6-5 with TRBJ1-4, with TRBD1 as a possible D gene (6 bases). CDR1 is MNHEY, CDR2 SVGAGI, per germline. Trimming cost V 6 bases and J 8 bases, with 16 bases left between them. The CDR3 contains 14 residues.

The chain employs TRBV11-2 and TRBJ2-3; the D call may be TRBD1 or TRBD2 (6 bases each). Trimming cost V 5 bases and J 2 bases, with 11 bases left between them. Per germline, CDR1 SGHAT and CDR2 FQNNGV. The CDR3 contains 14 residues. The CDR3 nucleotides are TGTGCCAGCAGCGGCCGGGGGCACACAGATACGCAGTATTTT. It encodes CASSGRGHTDTQYF.

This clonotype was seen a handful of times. The CDR3 loop reads CASSEGAGVPFYEQYF. The CDR3 DNA is TGTGCCAGCAGTGAAGGAGCGGGAGTGCCGTTCTACGAGCAGTACTTC. The chain links TRBV25-1 to TRBJ2-7; 8 nucleotides align to TRBD2. V gave up 2 bases and J gave up 3 bases; unmatched junction bases: 9. The CDR3 runs 16 residues. Germline CDR1 is MGHDK and CDR2 is SYGVNS.

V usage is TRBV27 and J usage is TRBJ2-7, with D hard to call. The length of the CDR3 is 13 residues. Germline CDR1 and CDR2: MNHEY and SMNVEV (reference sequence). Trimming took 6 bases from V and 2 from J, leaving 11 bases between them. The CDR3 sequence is CASSPLRTYEQYF. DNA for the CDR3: TGTGCCAGCAGCCCCCTGCGGACCTACGAGCAGTACTTC.

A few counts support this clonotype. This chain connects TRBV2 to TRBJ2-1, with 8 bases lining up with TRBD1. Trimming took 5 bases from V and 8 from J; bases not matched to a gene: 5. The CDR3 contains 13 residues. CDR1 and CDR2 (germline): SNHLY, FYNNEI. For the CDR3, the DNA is TGTGCCAGCAGTTTGGACAGGGAGCATGAGCAGTTCTTC. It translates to CASSLDREHEQFF.

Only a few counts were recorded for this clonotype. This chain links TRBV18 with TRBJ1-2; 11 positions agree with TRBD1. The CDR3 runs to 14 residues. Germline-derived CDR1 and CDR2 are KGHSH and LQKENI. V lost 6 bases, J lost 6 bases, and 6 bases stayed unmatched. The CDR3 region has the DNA TGTGCCAGCTCCCGGACAGGGGGCGAGCATGGCTACACCTTC. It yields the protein CASSRTGGEHGYTF.

Here the CDR3 reads CASSPSRLAGGRRDTQYF. As DNA, the CDR3 is TGTGCCAGCAGCCCTAGTAGACTAGCGGGGGGGCGTAGAGATACGCAGTATTTT. This chain uses TRBV7-9 with TRBJ2-3; 14 bases are a match to TRBD2. This CDR3 has 18 amino acids. CDR1 SEHNR and CDR2 FQNEAQ come from the germline V gene (reference sequence). V trimming: 5 bases; J trimming: 5 bases; junction bases outside the gene matches: 12.

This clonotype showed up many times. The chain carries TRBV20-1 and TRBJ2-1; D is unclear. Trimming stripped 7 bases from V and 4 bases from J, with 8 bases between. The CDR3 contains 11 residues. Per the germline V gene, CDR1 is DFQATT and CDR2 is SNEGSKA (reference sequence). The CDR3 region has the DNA TGCAGTGGTCAGGTATACAATGAGCAGTTCTTC. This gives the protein CSGQVYNEQFF.

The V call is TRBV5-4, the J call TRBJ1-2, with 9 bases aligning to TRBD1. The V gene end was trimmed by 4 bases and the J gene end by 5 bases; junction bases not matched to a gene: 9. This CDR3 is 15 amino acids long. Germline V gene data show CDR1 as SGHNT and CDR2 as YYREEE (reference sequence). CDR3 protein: CASSPMGQGLYGYTF. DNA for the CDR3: TGTGCCAGCAGCCCGATGGGACAGGGTTTGTATGGCTACACCTTC. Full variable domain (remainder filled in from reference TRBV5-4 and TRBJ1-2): ETGVTQSPTHLIKTRGQQVTLRCSSQSGHNTVSWYQQALGQGPQFIFQYYREEENGRGNFPPRFSGLQFPNYSSELNVNALELDDSALYLCASSPMGQGLYGYTFGSGTRLTVV.

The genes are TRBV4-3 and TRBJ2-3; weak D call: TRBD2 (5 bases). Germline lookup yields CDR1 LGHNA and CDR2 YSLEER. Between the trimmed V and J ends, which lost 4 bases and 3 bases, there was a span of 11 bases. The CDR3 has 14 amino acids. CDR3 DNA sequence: TGCGCCAGCAGCCGAGACCCGGGAACAGATACGCAGTATTTT. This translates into CASSRDPGTDTQYF.